These 23 T cell receptor beta chains came from one sample sequenced in a study of a mutant IDH1 vaccine in newly diagnosed glioma. No antigens are known for them. Time point meaning: week 47, end of study. Mutant IDH1 20-mer peptide, at 300 ug, made up each vaccine dose, with topical imiquimod. TCRdb keeps only in-frame clones here, not all; method: immunoSEQ multiplex PCR. Of about 40,000 clones listed, less than 85% are singletons. The sample was PBMCs, taken from a glioma patient whose treatment included an IDH1 peptide vaccine. These TCRs come from a man between 18 and 35 years old with glioma. Some clones in this sample may be carry-over from other donors' samples.

This chain connects TRBV30 to TRBJ1-2, with no clear D. The CDR3 runs 14 residues. V shed 4 bases and J shed 4 bases, with 16 bases lying between them. Germline assignment: CDR1 GTSNPN and CDR2 SVGIG (reference sequence). CDR3 sequence (DNA): TGTGCCTGGACCCGGGGAGACCGTTCCTATGGCTACACCTTC. Translation: CAWTRGDRSYGYTF.

This chain links TRBV12-5 with TRBJ1-4; 7 bases align to TRBD1. The CDR3 covers 14 residues. Looked up from germline, CDR1 is LGHNT and CDR2 is FRNRAP. With 3 bases clipped from V and 5 bases from J, the junction kept 3 bases outside the gene matches. CDR3 in amino acids: CASGLGTENEKLFF. The CDR3, as DNA: TGTGCTAGTGGTTTAGGGACAGAAAATGAAAAACTGTTTTTT.

The chain joins TRBV19 to TRBJ1-2, with 8 bases that match TRBD1. Trimming took 2 bases from V and 8 from J; bases not matched to a gene: 7. This CDR3 is built from 14 residues. Germline V gene lookup returns CDR1 LNHDA and CDR2 SQIVND (reference sequence). The CDR3 spells CASSIPGTGSGYTF. CDR3 DNA: TGTGCCAGTAGTATACCCGGGACAGGATCCGGCTACACCTTC.

The gene calls are TRBV30 and TRBJ1-5; D possibly corresponds to TRBD1 (5 bases). Germline CDR1 and CDR2: GTSNPN and SVGIG (reference sequence). V dropped 0 bases and J dropped 3 bases, with 15 bases sitting between them. The length of the CDR3 is 16 residues. This chain's CDR3 is CAWSVGISTANQPQHF. The DNA for the CDR3 is TGTGCCTGGAGTGTAGGTATATCGACAGCCAATCAGCCCCAGCATTTT.

The V call is TRBV4-1, the J call TRBJ2-4, with D tentatively TRBD1 (6 bases). Germline CDR1 and CDR2: MGHRA and YSYEKL. V was clipped by 3 bases and J by 1 base, with 13 bases between them. CDR3 size: 16 residues. CDR3 sequence reads: CASSQGSQGAKNIQYF. The CDR3 DNA reads as TGCGCCAGCAGCCAGGGGTCTCAGGGGGCCAAAAACATTCAGTACTTC.

The chain carries TRBV13 and TRBJ2-5, with 11 nucleotides matching TRBD1. This CDR3 is 17 amino acids long. Germline V gene lookup returns CDR1 PRHDT and CDR2 FYEKMQ (reference sequence). The ends lost 6 bases at V and 4 bases at J; junction bases unmatched: 13. CDR3 bases: TGTGCCAGCAGTTGGACAGGGGGCGCAGATACCAGAGAGACCCAGTACTTC. Translating gives CASSWTGGADTRETQYF.

The rearrangement links TRBV5-1 to TRBJ1-4; D is unresolved. The germline V gene has CDR1 SGHRS and CDR2 YFSETQ. The CDR3 sequence is 17 residues long. The V gene lost 0 bases and the J gene lost 7 bases, with 19 bases spanning the gap. This CDR3 is CASSLGRSGPFGEKLFF. For the CDR3, the DNA is TGCGCCAGCAGCTTGGGAAGGTCCGGGCCGTTCGGTGAAAAACTGTTTTTT.

The rearrangement uses TRBV18 and TRBJ2-7; the D gene is possibly TRBD1 (5 bases). Germline V gives CDR1 KGHSH, CDR2 LQKENI. V lost 5 bases and J 4 bases, leaving 12 bases between the germline ends. This CDR3 contains 13 residues. The CDR3 sequence is CASSGQGGYEQYF. The CDR3 nucleotides read TGTGCCAGCTCAGGGCAGGGCGGATACGAGCAGTACTTC.

The J gene is TRBJ2-3, the V gene TRBV5-8, with 8 bases that match TRBD2. J lost 0 bases, V lost 4 bases, and 4 bases had no gene match. CDR1 and CDR2 from the germline V gene are SGHTS and YDEGEE. The CDR3 is made up of 15 amino acids. CDR3 nucleotides: TGTGCCAGCAGCGCGGGGGGCTTTAGCACAGATACGCAGTATTTT. Translated, it gives CASSAGGFSTDTQYF.

V is TRBV14 and J is TRBJ1-2, with TRBD1 as a possible D gene (5 bases). Looked up from germline, CDR1 is SGHDN and CDR2 is FVKESK. Trimming shortened V by 8 bases and J by 7 bases, and 11 bases separated the two germline ends. The CDR3 is 11 amino acids. DNA of the CDR3: TGTGCCAGCTCCCGGGACTGTGGCTACACCTTC. Translating gives CASSRDCGYTF.

The rearrangement joins TRBV6-5 to TRBJ1-1; D is possibly TRBD1 (6 bases). V lost 2 bases to trimming and J lost 6 bases, with 16 bases between them. Germline CDR1 MNHEY, CDR2 SVGAGI. The CDR3 extends over 15 amino acids. This chain's CDR3 is CASSYVATSGAEAFF. The CDR3 coding sequence is TGTGCCAGCAGTTACGTGGCCACTTCAGGGGCTGAAGCTTTCTTT.

In DNA, the CDR3 is TGTGCCAGCAGTGTAGGGACAGCGAGCAATCAGCCCCAGCATTTT. This codes for CASSVGTASNQPQHF. This chain joins TRBV28 and TRBJ1-5, with 7 bases fitting TRBD1. This CDR3 spans 15 amino acids. The V gene end was trimmed by 5 bases and the J gene end by 1 base; junction bases not matched to a gene: 5. Germline CDR1 MDHEN, CDR2 SYDVKM.

The chain carries TRBV20-1 and TRBJ2-7; no definite D call. The V end lost 1 base, the J end lost 6 bases, and 7 bases lay between the germline ends. The CDR3 is 11 residues long. Germline values: CDR1 DFQATT, CDR2 SNEGSKA (reference sequence). CDR3: CSARAGSEQYF. The CDR3 coding sequence is TGCAGTGCTAGAGCCGGTTCCGAGCAGTACTTC.

Details on this clone: The sample carries other DNA sequences with the same CDR3. The chain is built from TRBV5-1 and TRBJ2-1, with D tentatively TRBD2 (6 bases). The germline gives CDR1 SGHRS, CDR2 YFSETQ. V gave up 2 bases and J gave up 7 bases, with 10 bases separating them. This CDR3 has 13 amino acids. Here the CDR3 DNA reads TGCGCCAGCAGCTTCGGGGGTGGGAATGAGCAGTTCTTC. Residues: CASSFGGGNEQFF.

In its sample, this clone was seen once. The V gene is TRBV7-8, the J gene TRBJ2-5, with a weak D call TRBD2 (6 bases). CDR3 length: 14 amino acids. V was pared by 1 base and J by 4 bases, with 10 bases between. The germline CDR1 and CDR2 sequences are SGHVS and FQNEAQ. CDR3 loop: CASSLGGGTETQYF. The CDR3 nucleotides are TGTGCCAGCAGCTTAGGTGGAGGGACAGAGACCCAGTACTTC. The full variable domain, its missing parts supplied by reference TRBV7-8 and TRBJ2-5, is GAGVSQSPRYKVAKRGQDVALRCDPISGHVSLFWYQQALGQGPEFLTYFQNEAQLDKSGLPSDRFFAERPEGSVSTLKIQRTQQEDSAVYLCASSLGGGTETQYFGPGTRLLVL.

The V gene is TRBV5-4, the J gene TRBJ1-1, with D possibly being TRBD1 (5 bases). The CDR3 consists of 16 residues. V was cut by 4 bases and J by 5 bases, with 21 bases left in between. The germline CDR1 and CDR2 sequences are SGHNT and YYREEE (reference sequence). The CDR3: CASSPSTDSLSTEAFF. In nucleotides, the CDR3 is TGTGCCAGCAGCCCTTCGACAGACTCATTGAGTACTGAAGCTTTCTTT.

V usage is TRBV5-1 and J usage is TRBJ2-5; 8 nucleotides agree with TRBD2. Looked up from germline, CDR1 is SGHRS and CDR2 is YFSETQ. The junction had 9 bases not matched to a gene; V was cut back by 4 bases and J by 4 bases. The CDR3 consists of 15 residues. Here the CDR3 reads CASSNTAGGIETQYF. The CDR3 nucleotides read TGCGCCAGCAGCAACACCGCGGGGGGCATAGAGACCCAGTACTTC. Supplemented by reference TRBV5-1 and TRBJ2-5, the full variable domain reads KAGVTQTPRYLIKTRGQQVTLSCSPISGHRSVSWYQQTPGQGLQFLFEYFSETQRNKGNFPGRFSGRQFSNSRSEMNVSTLELGDSALYLCASSNTAGGIETQYFGPGTRLLVL.

The chain couples TRBV7-2 to TRBJ1-2; TRBD1 might be the D (6 bases). Germline V lookup: CDR1 SGHTA, CDR2 FQGNSA. Trimming removed 5 bases from V and 8 bases from J, with 21 bases in between. The CDR3 is made up of 15 amino acids. Here the CDR3 reads CASSPRTVRGEGYTF. The CDR3 nucleotides read TGTGCCAGCAGCCCCAGGACTGTCAGGGGAGAAGGCTACACCTTC.

The genes are TRBV30 and TRBJ1-5; D perhaps matches TRBD1 (5 bases). V was clipped by 1 base and J by 1 base, with 11 bases between them. Looked up from germline, CDR1 is GTSNPN and CDR2 is SVGIG (reference sequence). The CDR3 runs 15 residues. In DNA form, the CDR3 reads TGTGCCTGGAGTGCCGGGACGCAGAGCAATCAGCCCCAGCATTTT. Translating gives CAWSAGTQSNQPQHF.

This chain links TRBV19 with TRBJ1-4; D may be TRBD1 (6 bases). Germline assignment: CDR1 LNHDA and CDR2 SQIVND (reference sequence). The CDR3 totals 15 residues. Trimming took off 3 bases at V and 6 bases at J, with 14 bases between the two ends. The CDR3 here is CASSIPGAVDEKLFF. The CDR3 DNA is TGTGCCAGTAGTATCCCAGGGGCAGTCGATGAAAAACTGTTTTTT.

This clone was seen a handful of times. The rearrangement links TRBV4-3 to TRBJ1-1; D is ambiguous. Germline CDR1 and CDR2: LGHNA and YSLEER. V lost 0 bases and J lost 5, with 10 bases in between. This CDR3 is built from 14 residues. The CDR3, as DNA: TGCGCCAGCAGCCAAGACGGTCCTGGTACTGAAGCTTTCTTT. Its protein product is CASSQDGPGTEAFF.

V usage is TRBV5-4 and J usage is TRBJ1-3, with D possibly matching TRBD1 (5 bases). Germline loops: CDR1 SGHNT, CDR2 YYREEE (reference sequence). V lost 2 bases, J lost 2 bases, and 14 bases lay in between. This CDR3 spans 16 amino acids. The CDR3 sequence is CASSLSGRRTGNTIYF. As DNA, the CDR3 is TGTGCCAGCAGCTTATCAGGGAGGCGAACTGGAAACACCATATATTTT.

V is TRBV29-1 and J is TRBJ1-1, with TRBD1 identical over 7 bases. Trimming took 2 bases from V and 0 from J; bases not matched to a gene: 0. CDR1 is SQVTM and CDR2 is ANQGSEA in the germline V gene. This CDR3 comprises 13 residues. Written as DNA, the CDR3 is TGCAGCGTTGAAACAGGGGTGAACACTGAAGCTTTCTTT. It codes for CSVETGVNTEAFF.